This T cell receptor beta chain is from a study of neoadjuvant anti-PD-1 for oral cavity cancer listed by TCRdb under 2021. In the study overall: Three to four biweekly doses of nivolumab at 3 mg/kg were mostly administered to patients before curative-intent surgical resection. For patients who did not progress, a fourth nivolumab dose was given around day 43, followed by definitive surgical resection on days 50-56. Patients with complete response, partial response or stable disease by RECIST 1.1 were defined as responders, whereas patients with progression were defined as non-responders. The parent correlative cohort had 12 to 13 patients and a response rate of roughly 32%.

At the junction V is shortened by 11 bases and J by 2 bases, with 6 bases in between. The CDR3 goes from the cysteine to the phenylalanine over 10 residues. Only the CDR3 part of the read is kept: 30 bases, read in frame from the first base. The germline V gene (reference sequence) specifies MNHEY as CDR1 and SMNVEV as CDR2. For deep sequencing, PBMC libraries mostly used 400 to 500 ng of input genomic DNA, with six replicates for each sample. The immunoSEQ hsTCRbeta kit was used to prepare TCRbeta libraries, following the manufacturer's instructions. The completed libraries were mixed into a single pool at 3 nM, then sequenced with an Illumina NovaSeq 6000 S4 flow cell. On the authors' methods: The immunoSEQ Analyzer handled quality control and preprocessing of the raw data. The analysis was limited to productive rearrangements, and each clonotype was defined by a unique CDR3 amino acid sequence. Repertoire clonality was estimated as the Gini-Simpson index, which was computed with the R package tcR. Student's t test was used to compare Gini indices, while Pearson correlation assessed associations with tumor size change. The immuneACCESS repertoire file appears here via TCRdb, limited to in-frame rearrangements. These files lack a portion of the clones; in checked studies, under half of the deficit traces to unresolved V genes, and the cause of the others is not known. The V and J calls and clone size are taken from that table; D and trimming were inferred from the DNA. This sample has about 68,000 clones in its table, and around 84% of those were observed once. The ten largest clones add up to about 3.4% of the sample.

Comments on this clone: No cognate antigen has been identified for it. Base qualities are missing; no much larger clone stands one base away.

Study-wide findings and limitations: Higher pretreatment blood Treg/Th17 ratios correlated with both higher pretreatment blood TCRbeta clonality and lower post-treatment tumor TCRbeta clonality. The TCR analyses had only a few patients in each response group, and the authors called for validation in larger cohorts. After neoadjuvant nivolumab, T cell clonality (Gini index) in PBMCs was significantly higher in non-responders than in responders.

The sample's time point label is to be understood as: after neoadjuvant nivolumab, at surgical resection. Patients had been newly diagnosed with stage II-IVA oral cavity squamous cell carcinoma, and no prior systemic or radiation treatment had been given to the patients. The cohort was made up of patients with locally advanced, HPV-negative oral cavity squamous cell carcinoma. Peripheral blood mononuclear cells were analyzed directly, without maintenance or expansion in culture. The samples were drawn from a longitudinal correlative study tied to a single-arm phase II trial testing neoadjuvant nivolumab in oral cavity squamous cell carcinoma. Subject-matched pre- and post-treatment PBMCs and tumors from three responders and three non-responders were subjected to genomic DNA-based TCRbeta sequencing. Peripheral blood mononuclear cells were collected before nivolumab treatment and were collected again after treatment, at the time of surgery. The Maxwell RSC DNA from Cells kit was used to isolate genomic DNA from PBMCs.

The receptor was derived from a person aged 40 to 85 with oral cavity squamous cell carcinoma. This sample comprised PBMCs, obtained after nivolumab (anti-PD-1) treatment. This sequence uses TRBV27 and TRBJ1-1; the D gene lacks a confident call. The CDR3 loop reads CASGNTEAFF. The DNA reads as follows: TGTGCCTCGGGAAACACTGAAGCTTTCTTT.